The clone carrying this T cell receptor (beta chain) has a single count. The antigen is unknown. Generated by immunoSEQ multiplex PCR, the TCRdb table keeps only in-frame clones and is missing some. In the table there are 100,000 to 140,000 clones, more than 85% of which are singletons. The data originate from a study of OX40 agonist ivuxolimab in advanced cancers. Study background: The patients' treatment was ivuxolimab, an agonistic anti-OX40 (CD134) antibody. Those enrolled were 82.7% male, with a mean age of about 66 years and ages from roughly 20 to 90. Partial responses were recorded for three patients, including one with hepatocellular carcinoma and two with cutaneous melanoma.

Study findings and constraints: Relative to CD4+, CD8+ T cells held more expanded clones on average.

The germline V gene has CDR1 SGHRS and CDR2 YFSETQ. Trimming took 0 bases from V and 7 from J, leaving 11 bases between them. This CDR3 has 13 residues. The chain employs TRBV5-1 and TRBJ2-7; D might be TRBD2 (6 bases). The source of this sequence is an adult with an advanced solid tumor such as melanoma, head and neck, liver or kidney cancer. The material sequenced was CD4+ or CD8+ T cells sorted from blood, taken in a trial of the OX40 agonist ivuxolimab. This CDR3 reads CASSLGGVEEQYF. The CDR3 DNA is TGCGCCAGCAGCTTGGGCGGGGTGGAGGAGCAGTACTTC. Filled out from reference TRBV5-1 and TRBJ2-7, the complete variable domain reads KAGVTQTPRYLIKTRGQQVTLSCSPISGHRSVSWYQQTPGQGLQFLFEYFSETQRNKGNFPGRFSGRQFSNSRSEMNVSTLELGDSALYLCASSLGGVEEQYFGPGTRLTVT.